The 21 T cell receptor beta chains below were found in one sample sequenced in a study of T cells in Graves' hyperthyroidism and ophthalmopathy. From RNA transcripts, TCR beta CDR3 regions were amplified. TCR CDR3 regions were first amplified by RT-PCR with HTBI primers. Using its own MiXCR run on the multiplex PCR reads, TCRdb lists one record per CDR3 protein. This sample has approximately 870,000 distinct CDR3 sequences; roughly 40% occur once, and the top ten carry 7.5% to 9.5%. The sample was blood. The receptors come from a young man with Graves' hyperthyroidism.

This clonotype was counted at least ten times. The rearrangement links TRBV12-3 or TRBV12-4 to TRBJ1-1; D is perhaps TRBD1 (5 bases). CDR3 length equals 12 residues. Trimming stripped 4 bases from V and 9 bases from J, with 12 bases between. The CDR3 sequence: CASSSLGLQAFF. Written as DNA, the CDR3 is TGTGCCAGCAGTTCCCTGGGACTCCAAGCTTTCTTT.

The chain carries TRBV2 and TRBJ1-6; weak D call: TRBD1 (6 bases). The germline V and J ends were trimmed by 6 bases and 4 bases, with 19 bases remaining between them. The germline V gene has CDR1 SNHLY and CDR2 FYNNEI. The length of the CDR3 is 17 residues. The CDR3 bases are TGTGCCAGCAGCAGCCTCCCCCAGGGGTCGTATAATTCACCCCTCCACTTT. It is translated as CASSSLPQGSYNSPLHF.

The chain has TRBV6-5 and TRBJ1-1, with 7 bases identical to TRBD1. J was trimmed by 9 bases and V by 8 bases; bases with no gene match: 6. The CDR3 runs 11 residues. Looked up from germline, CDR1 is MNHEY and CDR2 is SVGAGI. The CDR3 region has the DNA TGTGCCAGCCGAACAGGGGTTAAAGCTTTCTTT. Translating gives CASRTGVKAFF.

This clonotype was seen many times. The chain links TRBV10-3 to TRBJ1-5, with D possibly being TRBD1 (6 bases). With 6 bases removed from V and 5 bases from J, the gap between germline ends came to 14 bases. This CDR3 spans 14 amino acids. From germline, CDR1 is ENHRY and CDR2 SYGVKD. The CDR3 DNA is TGTGCCATCAGCTCGACAGGAGCAGATCAGCCCCAGCATTTT. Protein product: CAISSTGADQPQHF.

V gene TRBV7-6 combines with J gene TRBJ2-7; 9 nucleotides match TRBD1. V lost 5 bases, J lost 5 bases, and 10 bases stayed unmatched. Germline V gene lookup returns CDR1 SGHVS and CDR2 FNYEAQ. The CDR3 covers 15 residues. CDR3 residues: CASSNAGTGSHEQYF. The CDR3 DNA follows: TGTGCCAGCAGCAACGCCGGGACAGGGAGCCACGAGCAGTACTTC.

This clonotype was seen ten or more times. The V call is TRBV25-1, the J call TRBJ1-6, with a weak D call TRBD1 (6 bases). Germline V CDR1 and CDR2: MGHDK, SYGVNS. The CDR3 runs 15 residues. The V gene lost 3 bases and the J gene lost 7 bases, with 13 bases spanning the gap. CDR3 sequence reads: CASSEADRENSPLHF. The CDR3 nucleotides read TGTGCCAGCAGTGAGGCGGACAGAGAGAATTCACCCCTCCACTTT.

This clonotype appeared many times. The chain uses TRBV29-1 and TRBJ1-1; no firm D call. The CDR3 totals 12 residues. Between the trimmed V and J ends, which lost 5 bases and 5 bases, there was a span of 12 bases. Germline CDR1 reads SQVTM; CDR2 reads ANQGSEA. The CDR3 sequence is CSVSRGGTEAFF. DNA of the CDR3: TGCAGCGTTTCCCGGGGAGGGACTGAAGCTTTCTTT.

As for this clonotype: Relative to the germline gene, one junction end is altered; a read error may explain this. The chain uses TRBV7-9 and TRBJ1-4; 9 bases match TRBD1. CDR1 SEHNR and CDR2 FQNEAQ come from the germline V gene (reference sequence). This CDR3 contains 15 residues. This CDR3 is CASSLGDRDLGKLVF. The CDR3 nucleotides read TGTGCCAGCAGCTTAGGGGACAGGGATTTGGGGAAACTGGTTTTT.

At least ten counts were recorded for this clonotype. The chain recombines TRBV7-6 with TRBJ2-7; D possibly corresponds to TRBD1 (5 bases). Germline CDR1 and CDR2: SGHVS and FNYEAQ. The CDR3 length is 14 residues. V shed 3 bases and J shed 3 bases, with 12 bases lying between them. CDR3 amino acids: CASSLKPQGYEQYF. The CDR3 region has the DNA TGTGCCAGCAGCTTGAAGCCCCAGGGCTACGAGCAGTACTTC.

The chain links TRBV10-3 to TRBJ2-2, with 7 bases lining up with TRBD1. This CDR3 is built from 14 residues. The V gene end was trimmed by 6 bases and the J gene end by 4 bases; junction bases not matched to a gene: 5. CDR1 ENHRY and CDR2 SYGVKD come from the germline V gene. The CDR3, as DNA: TGTGCCATCAGGGAGACAGGGATCACCGGGGAGCTGTTTTTT. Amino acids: CAIRETGITGELFF.

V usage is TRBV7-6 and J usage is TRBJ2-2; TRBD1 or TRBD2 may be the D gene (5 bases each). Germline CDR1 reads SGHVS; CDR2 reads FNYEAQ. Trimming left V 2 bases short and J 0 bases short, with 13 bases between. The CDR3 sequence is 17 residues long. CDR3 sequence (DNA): TGTGCCAGCAGCTTAAGAGGGGCCCTCGCGAACACCGGGGAGCTGTTTTTT. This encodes CASSLRGALANTGELFF.

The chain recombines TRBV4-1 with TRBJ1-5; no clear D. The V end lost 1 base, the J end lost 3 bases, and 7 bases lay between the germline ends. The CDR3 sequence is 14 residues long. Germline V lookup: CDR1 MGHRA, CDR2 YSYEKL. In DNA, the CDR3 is TGCGCCAGCAGCCAAGTGAGAGACAATCAGCCCCAGCATTTT. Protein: CASSQVRDNQPQHF.

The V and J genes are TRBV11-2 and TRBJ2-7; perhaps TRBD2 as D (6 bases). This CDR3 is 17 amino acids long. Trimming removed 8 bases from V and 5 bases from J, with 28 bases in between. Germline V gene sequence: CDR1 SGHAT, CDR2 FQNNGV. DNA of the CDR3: TGTGCCAGCTCACCACCGACTAGAATAGCCTCTCCCCACGAGCAGTACTTC. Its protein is CASSPPTRIASPHEQYF.

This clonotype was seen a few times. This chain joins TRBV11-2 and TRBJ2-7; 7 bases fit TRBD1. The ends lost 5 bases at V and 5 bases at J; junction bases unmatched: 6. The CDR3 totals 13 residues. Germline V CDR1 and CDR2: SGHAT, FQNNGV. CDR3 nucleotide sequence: TGTGCCAGCAGCCGGGCCGGACAGGACGAGCAGTACTTC. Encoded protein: CASSRAGQDEQYF. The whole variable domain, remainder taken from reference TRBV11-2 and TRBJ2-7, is EAGVAQSPRYKIIEKRQSVAFWCNPISGHATLYWYQQILGQGPKLLIQFQNNGVVDDSQLPKDRFSAERLKGVDSTLKIQPAKLEDSAVYLCASSRAGQDEQYFGPGTRLTVT.

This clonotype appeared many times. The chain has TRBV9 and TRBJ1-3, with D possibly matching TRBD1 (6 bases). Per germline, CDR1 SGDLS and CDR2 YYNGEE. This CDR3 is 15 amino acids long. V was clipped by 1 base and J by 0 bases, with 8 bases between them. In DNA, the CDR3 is TGTGCCAGCAGCGTATCAGGGGACTCTGGAAACACCATATATTTT. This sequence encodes CASSVSGDSGNTIYF.

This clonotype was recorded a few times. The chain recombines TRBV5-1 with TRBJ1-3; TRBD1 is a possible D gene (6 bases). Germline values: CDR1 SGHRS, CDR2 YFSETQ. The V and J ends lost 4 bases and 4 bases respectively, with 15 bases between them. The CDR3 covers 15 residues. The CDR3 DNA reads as TGCGCCAGCAGCACGTCGGGGGGCGCCGGAAACACCATATATTTT. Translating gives CASSTSGGAGNTIYF. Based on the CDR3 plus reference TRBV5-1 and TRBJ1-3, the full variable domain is KAGVTQTPRYLIKTRGQQVTLSCSPISGHRSVSWYQQTPGQGLQFLFEYFSETQRNKGNFPGRFSGRQFSNSRSEMNVSTLELGDSALYLCASSTSGGAGNTIYFGEGSWLTVV.

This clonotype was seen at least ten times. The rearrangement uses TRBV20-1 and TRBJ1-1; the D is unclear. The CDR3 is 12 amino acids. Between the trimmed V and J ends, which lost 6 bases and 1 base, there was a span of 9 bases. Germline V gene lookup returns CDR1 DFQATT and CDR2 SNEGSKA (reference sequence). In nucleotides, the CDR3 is TGCAGTGCCCTCGAAGGGAACACTGAAGCTTTCTTT. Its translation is CSALEGNTEAFF.

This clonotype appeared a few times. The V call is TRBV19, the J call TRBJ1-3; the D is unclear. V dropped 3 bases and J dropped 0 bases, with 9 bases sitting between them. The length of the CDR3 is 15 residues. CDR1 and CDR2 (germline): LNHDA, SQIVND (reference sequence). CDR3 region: CASSIQAFSGNTIYF. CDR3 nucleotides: TGTGCCAGTAGTATTCAAGCGTTCTCTGGAAACACCATATATTTT.

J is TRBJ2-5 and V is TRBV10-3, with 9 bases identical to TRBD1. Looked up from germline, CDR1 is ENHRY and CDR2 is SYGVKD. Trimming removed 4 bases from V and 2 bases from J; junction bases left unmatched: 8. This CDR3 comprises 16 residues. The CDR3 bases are TGTGCCATCAGTGGACAGGGGGGGACCGAGCAAGAGACCCAGTACTTC. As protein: CAISGQGGTEQETQYF.

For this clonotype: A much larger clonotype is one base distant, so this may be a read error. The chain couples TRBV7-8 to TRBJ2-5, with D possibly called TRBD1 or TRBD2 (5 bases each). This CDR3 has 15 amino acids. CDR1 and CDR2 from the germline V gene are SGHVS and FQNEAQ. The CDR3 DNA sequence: TGTGCCAGCAGCCGCCAGGGCGGGCCCCAAGAGACCCTGTACTTC. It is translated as CASSRQGGPQETLYF.

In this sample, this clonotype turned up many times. DNA of the CDR3: TGTGCCAGCAGCTGGACAGGGGACTATGGCTACACCTTC. It encodes CASSWTGDYGYTF. This rearrangement joins TRBV7-9 to TRBJ1-2, with TRBD1 identical over 9 bases. The V gene's germline CDR1 is SEHNR and CDR2 FQNEAQ (reference sequence). V lost 4 bases, J lost 3 bases, and 0 bases stayed unmatched. The length of the CDR3 is 13 residues.